A selection of T cell receptor beta chains follows, all from one sample in a study of graft-versus-host responses after intestinal transplantation. Antigen specificity for these receptors is unknown. Using immunoSEQ multiplex PCR, the repertoire was profiled, and TCRdb retains in-frame clones only, with some absent. The repertoire has about 81,000 clones, about 91% of them found once; the top ten carry just under 0.35%. The starting material was unstimulated CD4+ T cells sorted from spleen or lymph node cells, obtained before transplant. All receptors derive from a human donor who was the organ donor for an intestinal transplant. Each CDR3 is given with its conserved first and last residue. D genes are given only for firm matches. Some rows have no size entry. The others give once, few or many, or a class for an expanded clone.

. | TRBJ2-3 | . | TRBV6-4 | CASSDSSGGTDTQYF | TGTGCCAGCAGTGACTCGAGTGGAGGGACAGATACGCAGTATTTT
. | TRBJ2-3 | . | TRBV6-5 | CASTKGGGRTDTQYF | TGTGCCAGCACCAAGGGGGGGGGCCGCACAGATACGCAGTATTTT
. | TRBJ2-5 | . | TRBV6-1 | CASSAFHSGWRGQETQYF | TGTGCCAGCAGTGCCTTTCATAGTGGATGGCGGGGCCAAGAGACCCAGTACTTC
. | TRBJ2-6 | TRBD1 | TRBV5-6 | CASSFIQGASGANVLTF | TGTGCCAGCAGCTTTATCCAGGGGGCCTCTGGGGCCAACGTCCTGACTTTC
. | TRBJ1-2 | . | TRBV15 | CATSRDNGGFYGYTF | TGTGCCACCAGCAGAGATAACGGGGGATTCTATGGCTACACCTTC
once | TRBJ2-2 | TRBD2 | TRBV5-4 | CASSQTSGSNTGELFF | TGTGCCAGCAGCCAGACTAGCGGGAGTAATACCGGGGAGCTGTTTTTT
. | TRBJ1-2 | . | TRBV5-4 | CASSSDRYGYTF | TGTGCCAGCAGCTCGGACAGATATGGCTACACCTTC
. | TRBJ1-1 | TRBD1 | TRBV5-1 | CASSSKRTAGTGGRAFF | TGCGCCAGCAGCTCCAAACGAACGGCCGGGACAGGGGGCAGAGCTTTCTTT
. | TRBJ2-3 | . | TRBV9 | CASSVGATAHSTDTQYF | TGTGCCAGCAGCGTAGGGGCAACCGCCCATAGCACAGATACGCAGTATTTT
. | TRBJ2-1 | TRBD2 | TRBV9 | CASSVAGGNEQFF | TGTGCCAGCAGCGTAGCGGGGGGGAATGAGCAGTTCTTC
few | TRBJ1-2 | . | TRBV5-1 | CASSYGEHYGYTF | TGCGCCAGCAGCTATGGGGAGCACTATGGCTACACCTTC
. | TRBJ1-1 | TRBD1 | TRBV29-1 | CSAKGQLDTEAFF | TGCAGCGCCAAGGGACAGCTCGACACTGAAGCTTTCTTT
. | TRBJ2-3 | . | TRBV6-4 | CASSLLPGADTQYF | TGTGCCAGCAGCCTCCTCCCGGGGGCAGATACGCAGTATTTT
. | TRBJ2-5 | TRBD2 | TRBV7-2 | CASSLAQLAGSETQYF | TGTGCCAGCAGCTTAGCGCAACTAGCGGGATCAGAGACCCAGTACTTC
. | TRBJ2-7 | TRBD1 | TRBV28 | CASSLSGTVSYEQYF | TGTGCCAGCAGTTTATCCGGGACAGTTTCCTACGAGCAGTACTTC
. | TRBJ1-2 | . | TRBV5-4 | CASSRPLQGGYTF | TGTGCCAGCAGCCGACCCCTCCAGGGTGGCTACACCTTC
. | TRBJ2-7 | TRBD1 | TRBV5-1 | CASSLAYPGQGYEQYF | TGCGCCAGCAGCTTGGCTTACCCGGGACAGGGCTACGAGCAGTACTTC
. | TRBJ2-2 | TRBD2 | TRBV7-3 | CASSSTSGSGIGELFF | TGTGCCAGCAGCTCAACTAGCGGGAGCGGTATCGGGGAGCTGTTTTTT
. | TRBJ2-1 | TRBD2 | TRBV19 | CASSPRLAPLTDSYNEQFF | TGTGCCAGTAGTCCCCGACTAGCGCCTTTAACTGACTCCTACAATGAGCAGTTCTTC
few | TRBJ2-1 | . | TRBV18 | CASSPLNEQFF | TGTGCCAGCTCACCTTTAAATGAGCAGTTCTTC
. | TRBJ2-5 | TRBD2 | TRBV4-1 | CASSLSGETQYF | TGCGCCAGCAGCCTTAGCGGGGAGACCCAGTACTTC
once | TRBJ1-1 | TRBD1 | TRBV15 | CATSRDYGTGVLNTEAFF | TGTGCCACCAGCAGAGATTATGGGACAGGGGTATTGAACACTGAAGCTTTCTTT
. | TRBJ2-7 | . | TRBV15 | CATSREGQGIGYEQYF | TGTGCCACCAGCAGAGAGGGGCAGGGGATCGGCTACGAGCAGTACTTC
once | TRBJ2-1 | TRBD2 | TRBV7-9 | CASSSGTSWNEQFF | TGTGCCAGCAGCTCTGGGACTAGTTGGAATGAGCAGTTCTTC
few | TRBJ2-7 | TRBD2 | TRBV6-5 | CASSRGLAGDYEQYF | TGTGCCAGCAGTAGGGGACTAGCGGGGGACTACGAGCAGTACTTC
. | TRBJ1-5 | . | TRBV6-5 | CASSYMTGDSNQPQHF | TGTGCCAGCAGTTACATGACAGGAGATAGCAATCAGCCCCAGCATTTT